This TCR beta chain is drawn from a study of T cells in Graves' hyperthyroidism and ophthalmopathy. The overall study: The authors collected peripheral blood at initial diagnosis, before any treatment. Whole-study results and caveats: Separating ophthalmopathy from stable hyperthyroidism was achieved by a 13 V-J model.

The source material, RNA transcripts, was used to amplify TCR beta CDR3 regions. Initially, a first-round RT-PCR of the TCR CDR3 employed the HTBI primer set. MiXCR was run by TCRdb on the multiplex PCR reads, yielding one entry per CDR3 protein. The table shows about 370,000 distinct CDR3 sequences, with around 15% occurring only once. The table lists this clonotype with a few counts. Its target is not known. This receptor was identified in a woman aged 60 to 75 with Graves' ophthalmopathy. The sequencing sample was made of blood.

DNA of the CDR3: TGTGCCAGCAGTGCACTAGCGGAGGGGGTGGAGACCCAGTACTTC. As protein: CASSALAEGVETQYF. The chain recombines TRBV6-4 with TRBJ2-5; 8 positions match TRBD2. This CDR3 contains 15 residues. V lost 4 bases, J lost 5 bases, and 9 bases stayed unmatched. CDR1 and CDR2 (germline): MRHNA, SNTAGT.